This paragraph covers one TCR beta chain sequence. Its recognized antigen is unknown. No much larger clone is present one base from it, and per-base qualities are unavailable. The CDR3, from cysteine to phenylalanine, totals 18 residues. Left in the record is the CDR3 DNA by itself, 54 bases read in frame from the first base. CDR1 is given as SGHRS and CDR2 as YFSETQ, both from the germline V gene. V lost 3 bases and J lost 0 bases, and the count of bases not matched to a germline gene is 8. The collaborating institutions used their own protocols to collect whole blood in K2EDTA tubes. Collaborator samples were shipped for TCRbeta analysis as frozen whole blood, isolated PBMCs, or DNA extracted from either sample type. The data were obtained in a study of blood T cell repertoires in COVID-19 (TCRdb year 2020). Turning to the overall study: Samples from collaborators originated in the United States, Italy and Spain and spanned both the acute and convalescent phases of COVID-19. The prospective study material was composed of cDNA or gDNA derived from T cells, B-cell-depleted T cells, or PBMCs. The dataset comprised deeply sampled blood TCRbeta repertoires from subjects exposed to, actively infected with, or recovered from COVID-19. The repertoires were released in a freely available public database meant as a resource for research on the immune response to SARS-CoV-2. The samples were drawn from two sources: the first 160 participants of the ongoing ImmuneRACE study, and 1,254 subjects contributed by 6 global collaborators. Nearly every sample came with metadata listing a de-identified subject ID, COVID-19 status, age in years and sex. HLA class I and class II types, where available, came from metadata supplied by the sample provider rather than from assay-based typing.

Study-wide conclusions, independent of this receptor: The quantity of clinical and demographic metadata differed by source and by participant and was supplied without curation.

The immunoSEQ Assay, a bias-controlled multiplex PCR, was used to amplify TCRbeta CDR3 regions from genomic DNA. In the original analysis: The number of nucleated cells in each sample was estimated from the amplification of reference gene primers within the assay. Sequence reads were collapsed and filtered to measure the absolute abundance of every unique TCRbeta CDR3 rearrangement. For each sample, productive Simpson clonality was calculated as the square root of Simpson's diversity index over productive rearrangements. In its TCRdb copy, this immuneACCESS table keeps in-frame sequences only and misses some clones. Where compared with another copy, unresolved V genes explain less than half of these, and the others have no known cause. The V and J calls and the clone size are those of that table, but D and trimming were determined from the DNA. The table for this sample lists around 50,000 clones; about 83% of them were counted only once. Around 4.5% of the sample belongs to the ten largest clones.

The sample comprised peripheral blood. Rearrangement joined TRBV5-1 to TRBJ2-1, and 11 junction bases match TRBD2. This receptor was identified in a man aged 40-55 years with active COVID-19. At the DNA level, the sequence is TGCGCCAGCAGCTCAGAGACTAGCGGGAAGTTCTCCTACAATGAGCAGTTCTTC. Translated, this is CASSSETSGKFSYNEQFF.